This T cell receptor beta chain stems from a study of control samples from healthy donors and cancer patients. Sequenced by immunoSEQ multiplex PCR; TCRdb stores in-frame clones only, minus some. The sample has 75,000 to 95,000 clones, 90% seen once. This TCR came from a woman between 18 and 29 years old in good health. Sequencing was carried out using blood.

DNA of the CDR3: TGTGCCAGCAGTTTACAGATGAACACTGAAGCTTTCTTT. This gives the protein CASSLQMNTEAFF. The chain links TRBV28 to TRBJ1-1, with D hard to call. The germline V gene has CDR1 MDHEN and CDR2 SYDVKM. This CDR3 spans 13 amino acids. The V gene lost 2 bases and the J gene lost 0 bases, with 4 bases spanning the gap. Full variable domain (missing parts from reference TRBV28 and TRBJ1-1): DVKVTQSSRYLVKRTGEKVFLECVQDMDHENMFWYRQDPGLGLRLIYFSYDVKMKEKGDIPEGYSVSREKKERFSLILESASTNQTSMYLCASSLQMNTEAFFGQGTRLTVV.